Below, one T cell receptor beta chain is given with its context. The data belong to a study of CD8 T cells in Susac syndrome. The CDR3 is made up of 15 amino acids. V was shortened by 4 bases and J by 1 base, with 13 bases between the two germline ends. The RNA input was about 0.5 to 1 ug, and it was reverse transcribed with random hexamers. MiXCR, applied by TCRdb to the immunoSEQ multiplex PCR reads, yields one record per CDR3 protein. The sample holds 150,000 to 200,000 distinct CDR3 sequences, 94% seen once. The chain couples TRBV12-3 or TRBV12-4 to TRBJ1-1; the D gene is possibly TRBD1 (6 bases). This receptor was taken from a human donor with multiple sclerosis. The sequenced material came from CD4+ T cells from PBMCs. DNA of the CDR3: TGTGCCAGCAGTTATCAGGGGATGGGGAACACTGAAGCTTTCTTT. This codes for CASSYQGMGNTEAFF.